The 30 T cell receptor beta chains below were found in one sample sequenced in a study of CD8 T cells in ankylosing spondylitis. TCRdb ran MiXCR on the 5' RACE reads and lists one entry per CDR3 protein. The sample shows more than 150,000 distinct CDR3 sequences, 9.5% to 15% of them seen only once. The source material was blood, either unsorted or a sorted T cell fraction (not recorded which). These receptors were obtained from a male donor with ankylosing spondylitis or in good health (not recorded which).

This clonotype was observed a few times. The chain carries TRBV4-2 and TRBJ1-5; 7 bases agree with TRBD1. The CDR3 loop spans 17 amino acids. Trimming at V came to 4 bases and at J to 4 bases, leaving 13 bases not matched to a gene. The germline V gene encodes CDR1 LGHNA and CDR2 YNFKEQ. CDR3 nucleotide sequence: TGTGCCAGCAGCCCCCATGCAAGGGGACAGATGAATCAGCCCCAGCATTTT. The encoded protein is CASSPHARGQMNQPQHF.

This clonotype was seen many times. The CDR3 DNA follows: TGCGCCAGCAGCTTGATGGGGGAAAAACTGTTTTTT. This gives the protein CASSLMGEKLFF. The chain joins TRBV5-1 to TRBJ1-4; D not certain. V was shortened by 1 base and J by 8 bases, with 6 bases between the two germline ends. The CDR3 is made up of 12 amino acids. Germline V gene sequence: CDR1 SGHRS, CDR2 YFSETQ. The full variable domain, completed using reference TRBV5-1 and TRBJ1-4, is KAGVTQTPRYLIKTRGQQVTLSCSPISGHRSVSWYQQTPGQGLQFLFEYFSETQRNKGNFPGRFSGRQFSNSRSEMNVSTLELGDSALYLCASSLMGEKLFFGSGTQLSVL.

The V call is TRBV12-3 or TRBV12-4, the J call TRBJ2-3; tentatively, D is TRBD2 (5 bases). V gave up 6 bases and J gave up 5 bases, with 18 bases separating them. The CDR3 has 15 residues. This CDR3 reads CASSPDGLLGDTQYF. The CDR3 DNA follows: TGTGCCAGCAGCCCCGACGGACTGCTTGGAGATACGCAGTATTTT.

This clonotype was seen a few times. This rearrangement joins TRBV4-2 to TRBJ2-3, with TRBD1 as a possible D gene (5 bases). V dropped 2 bases and J dropped 4 bases, with 10 bases sitting between them. The CDR3 is 14 residues long. CDR1 is LGHNA and CDR2 is YNFKEQ in the germline V gene. The CDR3 protein is CASSQPPGPDTQYF. The CDR3 DNA is TGTGCCAGCAGCCAACCCCCAGGGCCAGATACGCAGTATTTT.

This clonotype was recorded a few times. The chain combines TRBV4-1 with TRBJ2-7; 7 bases align to TRBD2. The CDR3 runs to 17 residues. The trim removed 0 bases at V and 3 bases at J, leaving 11 bases unmatched. Germline loops: CDR1 MGHRA, CDR2 YSYEKL. Here the CDR3 reads CASSQDLEERESYEQYF. DNA for the CDR3: TGCGCCAGCAGCCAAGATTTAGAGGAGCGGGAAAGCTACGAGCAGTACTTC.

This clonotype turned up a few times. This chain uses TRBV21-1 with TRBJ1-5; TRBD1 reflects the table's D call only, with no check against the DNA. TRBV21-1 represents a pseudogene. The CDR3 loop spans 18 amino acids. CDR3 sequence: CASSPGTEVRYSNQPQHF. The CDR3 DNA reads TGTGCCAGCAGCCCCGGGACAGAAGTACGATATAGCAATCAGCCCCAGCATTTT.

The table lists this clonotype with a few counts. J is TRBJ2-3 and V is TRBV10-2; TRBD1 is a possible D gene (7 bases). The germline V gene has CDR1 WSHSY and CDR2 SAAADI. This CDR3 is 14 amino acids long. The V and J ends lost 8 bases and 3 bases respectively, with 15 bases between them. The CDR3 spells CASYLRGETDTQYF. CDR3 bases: TGCGCCAGCTACCTCAGGGGGGAGACAGATACGCAGTATTTT.

In this sample, this clonotype turned up many times. This chain connects TRBV29-1 to TRBJ2-7; the match to TRBD1 covers 8 bases. The CDR3 covers 15 residues. Losses at the gene ends were 1 base for V and 3 bases for J; bases not matched to a gene: 8. Germline loops: CDR1 SQVTM, CDR2 ANQGSEA. The CDR3: CSVEGTAGGFYEQYF. CDR3 coding DNA: TGCAGCGTTGAAGGAACGGCAGGGGGCTTCTACGAGCAGTACTTC.

This clonotype was recorded a few times. The chain joins TRBV13 to TRBJ2-1, with no clear D. This CDR3 contains 18 residues. V dropped 0 bases and J dropped 2 bases, with 17 bases sitting between them. The germline gives CDR1 PRHDT, CDR2 FYEKMQ (reference sequence). The chain's CDR3 is CASSLGAVALSAYNEQFF. The CDR3 nucleotides read TGTGCCAGCAGCTTAGGGGCCGTTGCACTATCGGCCTACAATGAGCAGTTCTTC.

V is TRBV29-1 and J is TRBJ2-7; 10 bases are shared with TRBD1. The trim removed 3 bases at V and 4 bases at J, leaving 3 bases unmatched. Germline CDR1 and CDR2: SQVTM and ANQGSEA. CDR3 size: 13 residues. Here the CDR3 reads CSVDVGQGYEQYF. DNA of the CDR3: TGCAGCGTTGACGTGGGACAGGGGTACGAGCAGTACTTC.

Many counts were recorded for this clonotype. The genes are TRBV4-2 and TRBJ2-1; D gene uncertain. The CDR3 runs to 13 residues. Germline V CDR1 and CDR2: LGHNA, YNFKEQ. V was pared by 0 bases and J by 8 bases, with 8 bases between. CDR3: CASSQDAGHEQFF. CDR3 DNA sequence: TGTGCCAGCAGCCAAGACGCCGGGCATGAGCAGTTCTTC.

The chain combines TRBV20-1 with TRBJ2-3; 11 nucleotides line up with TRBD2. The CDR3 covers 16 residues. Germline V lookup: CDR1 DFQATT, CDR2 SNEGSKA (reference sequence). With V trimmed by 2 bases and J by 3 bases, 7 bases remained unmatched. Here the CDR3 DNA reads TGCAGTGCTAGATCGGCGACTAGCGGGGAAACAGATACGCAGTATTTT. Translation: CSARSATSGETDTQYF.

There are a few counts of this clonotype. This rearrangement joins TRBV7-9 to TRBJ2-5; possible D gene TRBD2, 5 bases. Germline V gene sequence: CDR1 SEHNR, CDR2 FQNEAQ (reference sequence). CDR3 length: 16 residues. V was shortened by 3 bases and J by 1 base, with 15 bases between the two germline ends. CDR3 coding DNA: TGTGCCAGCAGCTTGTACCCGGGATCCATCCAAGAGACCCAGTACTTC. This sequence encodes CASSLYPGSIQETQYF.

The table lists this clonotype with many counts. This chain links TRBV4-1 with TRBJ2-1; unclear D gene. Looked up from germline, CDR1 is MGHRA and CDR2 is YSYEKL. The CDR3 totals 14 residues. Deletions cut 0 bases from V and 5 bases from J, with 8 bases between. The CDR3 sequence is CASSQDFWDNEQFF. DNA for the CDR3: TGCGCCAGCAGCCAAGATTTCTGGGACAATGAGCAGTTCTTC.

In its sample, this clonotype was seen a few times. The CDR3 region has the DNA TGTGCCAGCAGCCCGAGGGGTAGCGGCTCCGGGGAGCTGTTTTTT. Protein product: CASSPRGSGSGELFF. The V call is TRBV7-9, the J call TRBJ2-2; a weak D match, TRBD2 (6 bases). The CDR3 consists of 15 residues. Germline CDR1 and CDR2: SEHNR and FQNEAQ (reference sequence). V lost 5 bases and J 6 bases, leaving 16 bases between the germline ends.

This clonotype was seen ten or more times. This sequence joins TRBV12-3 or TRBV12-4 and TRBJ2-1; the match to TRBD1 covers 10 bases. Losses at the gene ends were 3 bases for V and 9 bases for J; bases not matched to a gene: 5. The CDR3 is 14 amino acids. CDR3 sequence reads: CASSFTTGGTEQFF. The CDR3 DNA reads TGTGCCAGCAGTTTTACGACAGGGGGCACTGAGCAGTTCTTC.

This clonotype was picked up a small number of times. The V gene is TRBV5-1, the J gene TRBJ2-7; no firm D call. V lost 0 bases and J 6 bases, leaving 10 bases between the germline ends. Germline V gene sequence: CDR1 SGHRS, CDR2 YFSETQ. The CDR3 is made up of 13 amino acids. The CDR3 sequence is CASSLENGGEQYF. The CDR3 DNA is TGCGCCAGCAGCTTGGAAAACGGCGGCGAGCAGTACTTC.

The rearrangement links TRBV5-1 to TRBJ1-1; D may be TRBD1 (5 bases). The CDR3 totals 15 residues. The V gene's germline CDR1 is SGHRS and CDR2 YFSETQ. Trimming left V 5 bases short and J 5 bases short, with 19 bases between. The CDR3 DNA sequence: TGCGCCAGCAGTCCGAAAGGGGAGAAGGAAACTGAAGCTTTCTTT. It specifies CASSPKGEKETEAFF.

Ten or more counts support this clonotype. This chain connects TRBV12-5 to TRBJ2-1, with 7 bases lining up with TRBD1. CDR3 length equals 13 residues. The junction had 4 bases not matched to a gene; V was cut back by 3 bases and J by 8 bases. Per the germline V gene, CDR1 is LGHNT and CDR2 is FRNRAP. The DNA for the CDR3 is TGTGCTAGTGGTTTCTCAGGACAGGATGAGCAGTTCTTC. Encoded protein: CASGFSGQDEQFF. Filled out from reference TRBV12-5 and TRBJ2-1, the complete variable domain reads DARVTQTPRHKVTEMGQEVTMRCQPILGHNTVFWYRQTMMQGLELLAYFRNRAPLDDSGMPKDRFSAEMPDATLATLKIQPSEPRDSAVYFCASGFSGQDEQFFGPGTRLTVL.

The sample holds many counts of this clonotype. The chain links TRBV18 to TRBJ2-3; TRBD1 might be the D (5 bases). V lost 0 bases and J lost 2, with 12 bases in between. Germline V lookup: CDR1 KGHSH, CDR2 LQKENI. The CDR3 runs 16 residues. CDR3 DNA: TGTGCCAGCTCACCACCCGGCCAGGGCTACACAGATACGCAGTATTTT. This sequence encodes CASSPPGQGYTDTQYF.

This clonotype showed up just a few times. Written as DNA, the CDR3 is TGCGCCAGCGGCCCCGCGGACACCTACGAGCAGTACTTC. This encodes CASGPADTYEQYF. This chain joins TRBV5-1 and TRBJ2-7; possible D gene TRBD1, 5 bases. CDR3 length equals 13 residues. The V end lost 7 bases, the J end lost 2 bases, and 13 bases lay between the germline ends. CDR1 and CDR2 from the germline V gene are SGHRS and YFSETQ. Drawing the rest from reference TRBV5-1 and TRBJ2-7, the complete variable domain is KAGVTQTPRYLIKTRGQQVTLSCSPISGHRSVSWYQQTPGQGLQFLFEYFSETQRNKGNFPGRFSGRQFSNSRSEMNVSTLELGDSALYLCASGPADTYEQYFGPGTRLTVT.

The chain couples TRBV15 to TRBJ2-2, with 9 positions matching TRBD2. Germline CDR1 LNHNV, CDR2 YYDKDF (reference sequence). Losses at the gene ends were 7 bases for V and 4 bases for J; bases not matched to a gene: 7. There are 15 residues in the CDR3. CDR3 in amino acids: CATMGAGGSTGELFF. CDR3 bases: TGTGCCACCATGGGAGCGGGAGGTAGCACCGGGGAGCTGTTTTTT.

This clonotype was seen more than once but under ten times. The chain recombines TRBV4-1 with TRBJ2-7; perhaps TRBD1 as D (6 bases). Trimming cost V 0 bases and J 3 bases, with 15 bases left between them. The CDR3 consists of 16 residues. The germline V gene has CDR1 MGHRA and CDR2 YSYEKL. The CDR3 coding sequence is TGCGCCAGCAGCCAAGAAGGGGCCGGGACAATCTACGAGCAGTACTTC. This gives the protein CASSQEGAGTIYEQYF.

This clonotype showed up just a few times. CDR3 loop: CASLRITDTQYF. As DNA, the CDR3 is TGCGCCAGCCTTAGGATCACAGATACGCAGTATTTT. This chain uses TRBV5-1 with TRBJ2-3; D gene ambiguous. V was clipped by 7 bases and J by 2 bases, with 8 bases between them. This CDR3 contains 12 residues. Germline lookup yields CDR1 SGHRS and CDR2 YFSETQ.

This clonotype occurred many times. The V and J genes are TRBV5-1 and TRBJ2-2; 9 bases map to TRBD2. With V trimmed by 2 bases and J by 7 bases, 9 bases remained unmatched. CDR1 is SGHRS, CDR2 YFSETQ, per germline. The CDR3 is 16 residues long. CDR3 coding DNA: TGCGCCAGCAGCTTCGCGACTAGCGGAGATAACGGGGAGCTGTTTTTT. It specifies CASSFATSGDNGELFF.

The V gene is TRBV12-3 or TRBV12-4, the J gene TRBJ2-1; TRBD1 matches 7 bases. The trim removed 5 bases at V and 6 bases at J, leaving 7 bases unmatched. There are 14 residues in the CDR3. The CDR3 here is CASSLAGTVNEQFF. Here the CDR3 DNA reads TGTGCCAGCAGTCTCGCCGGGACAGTCAATGAGCAGTTCTTC.

The chain joins TRBV27 to TRBJ1-6; D remains ambiguous. The CDR3 is 13 residues long. Germline V gene lookup returns CDR1 MNHEY and CDR2 SMNVEV (reference sequence). Trimming removed 0 bases from V and 6 bases from J, with 3 bases in between. DNA of the CDR3: TGTGCCAGCAGTTTATCCAGTAATTCACCCCTCCACTTT. As protein: CASSLSSNSPLHF.

The J gene is TRBJ2-2, the V gene TRBV12-3 or TRBV12-4; D not certain. V gave up 0 bases and J gave up 5 bases, with 7 bases separating them. This CDR3 is built from 14 residues. CDR3 coding DNA: TGTGCCAGCAGTTTAGCGGACCTAACCGGGGAGCTGTTTTTT. Protein: CASSLADLTGELFF.

In its sample, this clonotype was seen many times. The CDR3 region has the DNA TGTGCCAGCATTCCCGGACAGGGCTTTGACAATGAGCAGTTCTTC. Amino acid sequence: CASIPGQGFDNEQFF. The chain links TRBV2 to TRBJ2-1; 8 positions match TRBD1. The V segment lost 7 bases and the J segment 5 bases; nucleotides outside the gene matches: 10. The CDR3 consists of 15 residues. Germline assignment: CDR1 SNHLY and CDR2 FYNNEI. Full variable domain (rest looked up from reference TRBV2 and TRBJ2-1): EPEVTQTPSHQVTQMGQEVILRCVPISNHLYFYWYRQILGQKVEFLVSFYNNEISEKSEIFDDQFSVERPDGSNFTLKIRSTKLEDSAMYFCASIPGQGFDNEQFFGPGTRLTVL.

Many counts were recorded for this clonotype. The rearrangement links TRBV7-9 to TRBJ2-3; the D gene is possibly TRBD1 (5 bases). The germline CDR1 and CDR2 sequences are SEHNR and FQNEAQ (reference sequence). Trimming shortened V by 8 bases and J by 2 bases, and 14 bases separated the two germline ends. The length of the CDR3 is 14 residues. The CDR3 sequence is CASGATRYTDTQYF. The CDR3 nucleotides read TGTGCCAGCGGGGCCACCCGGTACACAGATACGCAGTATTTT. The full variable domain, in which reference TRBV7-9 and TRBJ2-3 provide the parts outside the CDR3, is DTGVSQNPRHKITKRGQNVTFRCDPISEHNRLYWYRQTLGQGPEFLTYFQNEAQLEKSRLLSDRFSAERPKGSFSTLEIQRTEQGDSAMYLCASGATRYTDTQYFGPGTRLTVL.